This record covers a single T cell receptor (beta chain). It lacks a known antigen. The sample holds no much larger clone one base away, and base qualities are not on file. The immunoSEQ Assay, a bias-controlled multiplex PCR, was used to amplify TCRbeta CDR3 regions from genomic DNA. The study's processing was this. Within the assay, amplification of reference gene primers was used to estimate how many nucleated cells each sample contained. Sequence reads were collapsed and filtered to measure the absolute abundance of every unique TCRbeta CDR3 rearrangement. For each sample, productive Simpson clonality was calculated as the square root of Simpson's diversity index over productive rearrangements. TCRdb's version of the immuneACCESS table is confined to in-frame rearrangements and falls short of the full clone set. An unresolved V gene accounts for under half of the shortfall where checked; the remainder is of unknown origin. The V and J calls and clone size come from that table; D and trimming were worked out from the DNA. A total of about 73,000 clones appear in this sample, 65% to 85% of them only once. Around 4.3% of the sample belongs to the ten largest clones.

The collaborating institutions used their own protocols to collect whole blood in K2EDTA tubes. For TCRbeta analysis, collaborator samples were shipped as frozen whole blood, as isolated PBMCs, or as DNA extracted from either sample type. The source of the sample is a study of blood T cell repertoires in COVID-19 (dated by TCRdb to about 2020). As for the study more broadly: The collaborator samples originated in the United States, Italy and Spain and spanned the acute and convalescent phases of COVID-19. The samples were drawn from the first 160 participants of the ongoing ImmuneRACE study and from 1,200 or so subjects provided by 6 global collaborators. The dataset comprised deeply sampled blood TCRbeta repertoires from subjects exposed to, actively infected with, or recovered from COVID-19. The repertoires were released in a freely available public database intended as a resource for research on the immune response to SARS-CoV-2. Where available, HLA class I and class II types were obtained from metadata supplied by the sample provider rather than from assay-based typing. Sample metadata almost always included a de-identified subject ID, COVID-19 status, age in years and sex. The material from the prospective study consisted of cDNA or gDNA derived from T cells, B-cell-depleted T cells, or PBMCs. Overall study results and their limits: How much clinical and demographic metadata was included differed by source and by participant, and the metadata was provided uncurated.

Sequencing was performed on peripheral blood. The source is a woman in her fifties or sixties with acute or convalescent COVID-19.

The bases read TGTGCCAGCAGCGTAGTAGTGGGAGAGAACTATGGCTACACCTTC. Its translation is CASSVVVGENYGYTF. Recombination linked TRBV9 to TRBJ1-2, with no reliable assignment of the D segment. CDR1 is given as SGDLS and CDR2 as YYNGEE, both from the germline V gene. V sheds 0 bases and J sheds 2 bases, leaving 11 bases between their ends. There are 15 amino acids in the CDR3, from cysteine to phenylalanine inclusive. The read is trimmed to its CDR3 DNA, 45 bases read in frame from base 1.